Listed below are T cell receptor beta chains from one sample, sequenced in a study of T cell changes during pregnancy in multiple sclerosis. Here immunoSEQ multiplex PCR was the method, and the copy in TCRdb shows in-frame clones only, minus some. The table has around 75,000 clones, 90% to 95% seen once; the top ten hold less than 0.15%. The starting material was CD4+ T cells from peripheral blood mononuclear cells, obtained after pregnancy. Source of these receptors: a female donor with multiple sclerosis, enrolled in a pregnancy study. The CDR3 runs from the conserved cysteine through the conserved F or W. Each record gives: CDR3 protein, CDR3 DNA, V gene, clone size, J gene, D gene. The D gene is left open where the match is weak. Not every row has a clone size; where given, it reads once, few, many or a size class.

CASRRLGADTQYF TGTGCCAGCAGACGACTAGGGGCAGATACGCAGTATTTT TRBV6-1 - TRBJ2-3 -
CAWALAGGPYEQYF TGTGCCTGGGCCCTAGCGGGGGGCCCCTACGAGCAGTACTTC TRBV30 - TRBJ2-7 TRBD2
CASSPGQVGGETQYF TGTGCCAGTAGTCCGGGACAGGTTGGGGGGGAGACCCAGTACTTC TRBV19 - TRBJ2-5 TRBD1
CASSLGVAGSYEQYF TGTGCCAGCAGCTTGGGGGTAGCGGGATCCTACGAGCAGTACTTC TRBV5-4 - TRBJ2-7 TRBD2
CASSQVQTANTEAFF TGCGCCAGCAGCCAAGTCCAGACAGCGAACACTGAAGCTTTCTTT TRBV4-3 - TRBJ1-1 -
CASSLLQTSYEQYF TGCGCCAGCAGCTTGCTGCAGACTTCCTACGAGCAGTACTTC TRBV5-1 - TRBJ2-7 -
CAISDLRGLEQFF TGTGCCATCAGTGACCTCAGGGGGCTTGAGCAGTTCTTC TRBV10-3 - TRBJ2-1 TRBD1
CASTTKSEQYF TGTGCCAGCACCACAAAGAGCGAGCAGTACTTC TRBV2 - TRBJ2-7 -
CSVGSRLRDEQYF TGCAGCGTTGGATCCAGGCTCCGAGACGAGCAGTACTTC TRBV29-1 - TRBJ2-7 -
CASSKTDRGGGELFF TGTGCCAGCAGTAAGACGGACAGGGGCGGAGGGGAGCTGTTTTTT TRBV5-4 - TRBJ2-2 TRBD1
CASSPRMGQGETQYF TGTGCCAGCAGCCCTAGGATGGGGCAGGGAGAGACCCAGTACTTC TRBV7-9 - TRBJ2-5 -
CASGRTGANTEAFF TGTGCCAGCGGACGGACAGGGGCGAACACTGAAGCTTTCTTT TRBV5-4 once TRBJ1-1 TRBD1
CASSVTEYNEQFF TGTGCCAGCTCGGTTACAGAGTACAATGAGCAGTTCTTC TRBV18 - TRBJ2-1 -
CASSGLAGAGETQYF TGTGCCAGCAGTGGATTAGCGGGAGCCGGGGAGACCCAGTACTTC TRBV2 - TRBJ2-5 TRBD2
CASSEAGAWTGELFF TGCGCCAGCAGTGAGGCGGGAGCATGGACCGGGGAGCTGTTTTTT TRBV10-2 - TRBJ2-2 TRBD2
CAWTPPTSSYNEQFF TGTGCCTGGACCCCCCCGACTAGCTCCTACAATGAGCAGTTCTTC TRBV30 - TRBJ2-1 -
CASSLGLAGGPSYNEQFF TGTGCCAGCAGTTTAGGGCTAGCGGGAGGGCCTTCCTACAATGAGCAGTTCTTC TRBV27 - TRBJ2-1 TRBD2
CASSESAGVGETQYF TGTGCCAGCAGTGAATCGGCAGGGGTGGGGGAGACCCAGTACTTC TRBV2 - TRBJ2-5 -
CASSVGFGLLQETQYF TGTGCCAGCAGCGTAGGCTTCGGACTTCTACAAGAGACCCAGTACTTC TRBV9 - TRBJ2-5 -
CAVTTTANTGELFF TGTGCCGTCACTACCACGGCGAACACCGGGGAGCTGTTTTTT TRBV10-3 - TRBJ2-2 -
CASSIGPGSTGELFF TGTGCCAGTAGTATAGGACCAGGGTCCACCGGGGAGCTGTTTTTT TRBV19 - TRBJ2-2 -
CASSVAGTGNIQYF TGTGCCAGCAGTGTGGCGGGGACAGGGAACATTCAGTACTTC TRBV25-1 few TRBJ2-4 TRBD1
CATTSFLPSYNEQFF TGTGCCACGACTAGCTTTTTACCCTCCTACAATGAGCAGTTCTTC TRBV5-4 - TRBJ2-1 TRBD2
CASSPGGANTEAFF TGTGCCAGCTCACCAGGGGGGGCGAACACTGAAGCTTTCTTT TRBV18 - TRBJ1-1 -
CASSFIQGRGSGEQFF TGTGCCAGCAGTTTTATTCAGGGCAGGGGTTCTGGTGAGCAGTTCTTC TRBV28 - TRBJ2-1 -
CASSLRFATGVQETQYF TGTGCCAGCAGTTTACGCTTCGCGACAGGGGTTCAAGAGACCCAGTACTTC TRBV27 - TRBJ2-5 TRBD1
CASKTGTGGAYTEAFF TGTGCCAGCAAAACCGGGACAGGGGGCGCATACACTGAAGCTTTCTTT TRBV5-4 - TRBJ1-1 TRBD1
CASSLGTGGSQGTQYF TGTGCCAGCAGTTTAGGGACAGGGGGCTCACAAGGTACGCAGTATTTT TRBV28 - TRBJ2-3 TRBD1
CASSEAPRAAGELFF TGTGCCAGCAGTGAAGCTCCCAGGGCGGCCGGGGAGCTGTTTTTT TRBV2 - TRBJ2-2 -
CASSPGQESQPQHF TGTGCCAGCAGCCCCGGACAGGAGAGTCAGCCCCAGCATTTT TRBV6-5 - TRBJ1-5 TRBD1
CASSSYNRLAGAYEQYF TGTGCCAGCAGCTCGTACAATCGACTAGCGGGAGCCTACGAGCAGTACTTC TRBV7-2 - TRBJ2-7 TRBD2
CASGQLFENIQYF TGTGCCAGCGGACAGCTTTTTGAAAACATTCAGTACTTC TRBV19 - TRBJ2-4 -
CASSLMATGLAFF TGTGCCAGCAGCCTAATGGCAACAGGGTTAGCTTTCTTT TRBV7-2 - TRBJ1-1 -
CASSFRVGAGGNQPQHF TGTGCCAGCAGCTTCCGTGTAGGGGCAGGGGGCAATCAGCCCCAGCATTTT TRBV5-6 - TRBJ1-5 -
CASSPYRGRSYGYTF TGTGCCAGCAGTCCATACAGGGGGCGCTCCTATGGCTACACCTTC TRBV6-5 - TRBJ1-2 TRBD1